This is a list of T cell receptor beta chains from one sample in a study of cytomegalovirus exposure and HLA in healthy donors. Generated by immunoSEQ multiplex PCR, the TCRdb table keeps only in-frame clones and is missing some. The profile shows some 170,000 clones, more than 65% of them singletons. Sequenced input: PBMCs. The receptors were sampled from a man aged 18 to 29 in good health and CMV-seropositive. CDR3s include the opening cysteine and the closing phenylalanine or tryptophan. Each record gives: J gene, D gene, V gene, clone size, CDR3 protein, CDR3 DNA. D genes are given only for firm matches. Clone size is stated in some rows and not others, as once, few, many or a class when expanded.

>TRBJ2-5|-|TRBV15|-
CATSPTVAQETQYF
TGTGCCACCAGCCCGACAGTGGCCCAAGAGACCCAGTACTTC
>TRBJ2-2|-|TRBV6-1|-
CASSGAGGGWAYRDTGELFF
TGTGCCAGCAGTGGGGCAGGTGGTGGATGGGCGTACAGGGACACCGGGGAGCTGTTTTTT
>TRBJ2-3|-|TRBV30|-
CAWSGQGTDTQYF
TGTGCCTGGAGTGGGCAGGGCACAGATACGCAGTATTTT
>TRBJ2-1|TRBD2|TRBV5-1|-
CASSLKSSGGSGGEQFF
TGCGCCAGCAGCTTGAAATCTAGCGGGGGGAGCGGCGGTGAGCAGTTCTTC
>TRBJ2-3|-|TRBV11-2|-
CASSLVPSSTDTQYF
TGTGCCAGCAGCTTAGTTCCTTCTAGCACAGATACGCAGTATTTT
>TRBJ1-3|TRBD1|TRBV7-6|-
CASSSPDRAGNTIYF
TGTGCCAGCAGCTCACCGGACAGGGCTGGAAACACCATATATTTT
>TRBJ1-5|-|TRBV18|few
CASSPQSVGQGPQHF
TGTGCCAGCTCACCACAGTCGGTTGGCCAGGGGCCCCAGCATTTT
>TRBJ2-5|-|TRBV29-1|-
CSVEGRGQETQYF
TGCAGCGTTGAAGGACGGGGCCAAGAGACCCAGTACTTC
>TRBJ1-3|TRBD1|TRBV6-5|-
CASSSTSDRAGNTIYF
TGTGCCAGCAGTTCAACTTCGGACAGGGCTGGAAACACCATATATTTT
>TRBJ1-1|-|TRBV7-2|-
CASSSGGVEAFF
TGTGCCAGCAGCTCGGGGGGGGTTGAAGCTTTCTTT
>TRBJ2-3|TRBD1|TRBV2|-
CASSEAGGQGFVDTQYF
TGTGCCAGCAGTGAAGCGGGGGGACAGGGCTTTGTGGATACGCAGTATTTT
>TRBJ2-1|TRBD1|TRBV27|-
CASSTTGGIYNEQFF
TGTGCCAGCAGCACGACAGGGGGCATCTACAATGAGCAGTTCTTC
>TRBJ2-4|-|TRBV6-6|-
CASSVGPTGKNIQYF
TGTGCCTCCTCCGTAGGACCGACAGGAAAAAACATTCAGTACTTC
>TRBJ2-3|-|TRBV5-1|-
CASSAVGTSSTDTQYF
TGCGCCAGCAGCGCTGTCGGGACTTCTAGCACAGATACGCAGTATTTT
>TRBJ1-1|-|TRBV9|-
CASSVGVFTEAFF
TGTGCCAGCAGCGTAGGAGTGTTCACTGAAGCTTTCTTT
>TRBJ2-2|-|TRBV29-1|-
CSVGARGETGELFF
TGCAGCGTTGGAGCCAGGGGGGAAACCGGGGAGCTGTTTTTT
>TRBJ2-4|-|TRBV25-1|-
CASSLTRGNIQYF
TGTGCCAGCAGCCTGACACGGGGGAACATTCAGTACTTC
>TRBJ1-2|TRBD1|TRBV10-3|-
CAISEPGQAGTF
TGTGCCATCAGTGAACCGGGACAGGCCGGCACCTTC
>TRBJ2-5|-|TRBV7-9|-
CASSLGGASETQYF
TGTGCCAGCAGCTTAGGTGGGGCCTCAGAGACCCAGTACTTC
>TRBJ1-1|-|TRBV6-1|-
CASNPGWGLNTEAFF
TGTGCCAGCAACCCAGGGTGGGGGCTGAACACTGAAGCTTTCTTT
>TRBJ1-1|-|TRBV7-9|-
CASSLGGGNAEAFF
TGTGCCAGCAGCTTAGGGGGGGGGAACGCTGAAGCTTTCTTT
>TRBJ2-3|-|TRBV18|-
CASSSRTDSTDTQYF
TGTGCCAGCTCATCAAGGACAGACAGCACAGATACGCAGTATTTT
>TRBJ2-2|TRBD1|TRBV5-1|-
CASSRGQGTGELFF
TGCGCCAGCAGCCGGGGACAGGGGACCGGGGAGCTGTTTTTT
>TRBJ1-4|TRBD1|TRBV2|once
CASRDRTQNEKLFF
TGTGCCAGCAGGGACAGGACGCAAAATGAAAAACTGTTTTTT